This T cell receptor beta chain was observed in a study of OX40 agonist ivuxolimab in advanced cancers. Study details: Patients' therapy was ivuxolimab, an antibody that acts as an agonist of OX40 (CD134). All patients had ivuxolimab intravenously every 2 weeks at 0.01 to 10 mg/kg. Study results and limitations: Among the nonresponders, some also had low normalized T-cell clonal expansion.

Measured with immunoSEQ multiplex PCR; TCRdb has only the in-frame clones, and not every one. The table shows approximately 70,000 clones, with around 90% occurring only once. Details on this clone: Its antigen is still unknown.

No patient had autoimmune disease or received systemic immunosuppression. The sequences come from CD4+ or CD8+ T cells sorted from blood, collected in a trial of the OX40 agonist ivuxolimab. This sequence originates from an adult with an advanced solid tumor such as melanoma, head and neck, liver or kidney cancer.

The DNA of the CDR3 is TGTGCCAGCAGCGCTGCAGCCACCACCTACGAGCAGTACTTC. It encodes CASSAAATTYEQYF. V gene TRBV9 combines with J gene TRBJ2-7; no clear D. The CDR3 is 14 amino acids. V was shortened by 3 bases and J by 2 bases, with 12 bases between the two germline ends. The germline gives CDR1 SGDLS, CDR2 YYNGEE. The entire variable domain, with the rest obtained from reference TRBV9 and TRBJ2-7, is as follows: DSGVTQTPKHLITATGQRVTLRCSPRSGDLSVYWYQQSLDQGLQFLIQYYNGEERAKGNILERFSAQQFPDLHSELNLSSLELGDSALYFCASSAAATTYEQYFGPGTRLTVT.